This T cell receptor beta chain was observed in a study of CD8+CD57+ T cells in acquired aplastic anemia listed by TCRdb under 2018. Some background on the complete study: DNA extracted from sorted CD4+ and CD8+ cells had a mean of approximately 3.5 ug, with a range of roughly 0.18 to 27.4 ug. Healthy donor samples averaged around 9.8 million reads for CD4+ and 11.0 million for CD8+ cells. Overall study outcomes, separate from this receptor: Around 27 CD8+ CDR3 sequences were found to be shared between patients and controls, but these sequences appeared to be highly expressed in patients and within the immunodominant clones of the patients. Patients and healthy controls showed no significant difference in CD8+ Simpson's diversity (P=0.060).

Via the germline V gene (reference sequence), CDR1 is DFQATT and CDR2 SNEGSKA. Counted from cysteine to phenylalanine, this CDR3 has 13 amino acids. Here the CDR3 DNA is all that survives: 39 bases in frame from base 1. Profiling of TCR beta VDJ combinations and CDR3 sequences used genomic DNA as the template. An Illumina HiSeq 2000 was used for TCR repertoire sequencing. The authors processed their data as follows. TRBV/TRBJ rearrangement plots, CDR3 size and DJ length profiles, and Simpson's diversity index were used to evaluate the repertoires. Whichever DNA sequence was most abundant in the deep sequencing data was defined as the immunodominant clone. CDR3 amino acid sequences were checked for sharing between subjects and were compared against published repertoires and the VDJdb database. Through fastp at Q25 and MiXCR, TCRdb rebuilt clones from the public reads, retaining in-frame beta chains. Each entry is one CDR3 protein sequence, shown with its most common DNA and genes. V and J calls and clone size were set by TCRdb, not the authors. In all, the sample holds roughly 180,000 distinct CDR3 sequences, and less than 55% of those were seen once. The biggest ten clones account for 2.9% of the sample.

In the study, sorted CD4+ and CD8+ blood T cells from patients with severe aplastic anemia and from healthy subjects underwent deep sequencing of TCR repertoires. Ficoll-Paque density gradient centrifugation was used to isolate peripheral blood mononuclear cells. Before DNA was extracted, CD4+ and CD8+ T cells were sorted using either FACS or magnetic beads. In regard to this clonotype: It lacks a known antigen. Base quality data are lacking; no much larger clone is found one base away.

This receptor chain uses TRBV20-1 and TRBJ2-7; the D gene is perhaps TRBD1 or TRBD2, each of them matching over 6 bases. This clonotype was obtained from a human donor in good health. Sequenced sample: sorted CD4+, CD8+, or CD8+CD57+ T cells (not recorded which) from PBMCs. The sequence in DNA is TGCAGCTGGGGGCAGCCCGGGACTCTGACGCAGTACTTC. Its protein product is CSWGQPGTLTQYF.